Listed below are T cell receptor beta chains from one sample, sequenced in a study of shared clonotypes between healthy human individuals. Sequenced by immunoSEQ multiplex PCR; TCRdb stores in-frame clones only, minus some. Of fewer than 650,000 clones listed, around three quarters are singletons. Sequences were obtained from PBMCs. The receptors were gathered from a woman aged 35 to 49 in good health. Some clones in this sample may be carry-over from other donors' samples. CDR3s include the opening cysteine and the closing phenylalanine or tryptophan. A D gene is named only where the DNA matches it firmly. Clone size is shown for a subset of rows, as once, few, many or a class of expanded clone.

. | 15 | TRBJ2-2 | TRBV18 | . | TGTGCCAGCTCACCGCGGACTATGAACACCGGGGAGCTGTTTTTT | CASSPRTMNTGELFF
. | 19 | TRBJ1-1 | TRBV5-6 | TRBD1 | TGTGCCAGCAGCTTAATTTTAGACAGGGACCCGTCGTTGAACACTGAAGCTTTCTTT | CASSLILDRDPSLNTEAFF
. | 16 | TRBJ1-4 | TRBV4-1 | TRBD1 | TGCGCCAGCAGCCAAGAGGCGGGGACAGGGTCCGAAAAACTGTTTTTT | CASSQEAGTGSEKLFF
. | 14 | TRBJ1-5 | TRBV4-1 | . | TGCGCCAGCAGCCAAGTACAGCACAATCAGCCCCAGCATTTT | CASSQVQHNQPQHF
. | 17 | TRBJ2-7 | TRBV7-2 | TRBD2 | TGTGCCAGCAGCTCCGCTCCGTGGGGACTAGCGGGATACGAGCAGTACTTC | CASSSAPWGLAGYEQYF
. | 16 | TRBJ1-5 | TRBV7-2 | TRBD1 | TGTGCCAGCAGCCGCGGGACAGGCAGTGAAAATCAGCCCCAGCATTTT | CASSRGTGSENQPQHF
. | 13 | TRBJ2-7 | TRBV11-2 | . | TGTGCCAGCAGCTCTGACAGAATCTACGAGCAGTACTTC | CASSSDRIYEQYF
. | 13 | TRBJ2-3 | TRBV19 | . | TGTGCCAGTCGAGACCGTGGCACAGATACGCAGTATTTT | CASRDRGTDTQYF
. | 15 | TRBJ2-3 | TRBV5-6 | TRBD2 | TGTGCCAGCAGCTGGCCTAGCGGGAGCGCAGATACGCAGTATTTT | CASSWPSGSADTQYF
. | 12 | TRBJ1-6 | TRBV30 | . | TGTGCCTGGAGCCGGGACATGTCGGAAAGACACTTT | CAWSRDMSERHF
. | 13 | TRBJ2-3 | TRBV4-1 | . | TGCGCCAGCAGCCAAGATCGCGTAGATACGCAGTATTTT | CASSQDRVDTQYF
few | 15 | TRBJ2-1 | TRBV11-3 | TRBD2 | TGTGCCAGCAGCTTGCTAGCGGGATCCTACAATGAGCAGTTCTTC | CASSLLAGSYNEQFF
. | 14 | TRBJ2-2 | TRBV6-6 | . | TGTGCCAGCGGTAGTCGTTGGGACACCGGGGAGCTGTTTTTT | CASGSRWDTGELFF
once | 15 | TRBJ1-5 | TRBV25-1 | . | TGTGCCAGCAAGGGGAGGGCTCCGGGCAATCAGCCCCAGCATTTT | CASKGRAPGNQPQHF
. | 14 | TRBJ2-7 | TRBV6-5 | . | TGTGCCAGCAGTTGGGGGCAGGGGACCTACGAGCAGTACTTC | CASSWGQGTYEQYF
. | 14 | TRBJ2-7 | TRBV11-2 | TRBD1 | TGTGCCAGCAGCTTTTACGCAGGGGGCAACGAGCAGTACTTC | CASSFYAGGNEQYF
. | 18 | TRBJ2-1 | TRBV4-2 | TRBD2 | TGTGCCAGCAGCCCGCCGGGACTAGCGGCGTCCGGGGGCGATGAGCAGTTCTTC | CASSPPGLAASGGDEQFF
. | 15 | TRBJ1-3 | TRBV7-8 | TRBD1 | TGTGCCAGCAGCTCGACAGGGGATACAGGAAACACCATATATTTT | CASSSTGDTGNTIYF
. | 14 | TRBJ1-1 | TRBV5-4 | TRBD1 | TGTGCCAGCACCAACCCGGCAGGGGGCACTGAAGCTTTCTTT | CASTNPAGGTEAFF
. | 17 | TRBJ2-1 | TRBV5-8 | TRBD2 | TGTGCCAGCAGCTTGGCCGGGACTAGCGGTGGAGGAAATGAGCAGTTCTTC | CASSLAGTSGGGNEQFF
. | 13 | TRBJ2-3 | TRBV9 | . | TGTGCCAGCAGCGTAGCGGGGCAAGATACGCAGTATTTT | CASSVAGQDTQYF
. | 16 | TRBJ2-7 | TRBV11-2 | TRBD2 | TGTGCCAGCAGCCCGGGACTAGCGGGAGTTCCCTACGAGCAGTACTTC | CASSPGLAGVPYEQYF
. | 15 | TRBJ2-7 | TRBV4-1 | TRBD2 | TGCGCCAGCAGCCAACTTATAGCGGGAGACGACGAGCAGTACTTC | CASSQLIAGDDEQYF
once | 13 | TRBJ2-1 | TRBV5-1 | . | TGCGCCACCGGACCCGGGACACCCAATGAGCAGTTCTTC | CATGPGTPNEQFF
once | 16 | TRBJ1-4 | TRBV18 | . | TGTGCCAGCTCACCATTGTCCGGGACAAGTAATGAAAAACTGTTTTTT | CASSPLSGTSNEKLFF
. | 16 | TRBJ1-2 | TRBV15 | . | TGTGCCACCAGCAGAGGATTGGGGGCGGTGAACTATGGCTACACCTTC | CATSRGLGAVNYGYTF
few | 15 | TRBJ2-7 | TRBV27 | . | TGTGCCAGCAGTAACAGTCCCGGAGCAACCTACGAGCAGTACTTC | CASSNSPGATYEQYF
. | 15 | TRBJ2-5 | TRBV5-1 | TRBD2 | TGCGCCAGCAGCTTAGGACTAGCGGGAGTGGAGACCCAGTACTTC | CASSLGLAGVETQYF
. | 14 | TRBJ2-1 | TRBV4-2 | TRBD2 | TGTGCCAGTTCCGCACTAGCGGGGAGCATGGAGCAGTTCTTC | CASSALAGSMEQFF
. | 15 | TRBJ2-1 | TRBV5-1 | . | TGCGCCAGCAGCCTCCAAGCCGGGACCTACAATGAGCAGTTCTTC | CASSLQAGTYNEQFF
. | 15 | TRBJ2-6 | TRBV6-1 | . | TGTGCCAGCAGTCCTAGGGGCTCTGGGGCCAACGTCCTGACTTTC | CASSPRGSGANVLTF
. | 16 | TRBJ2-3 | TRBV18 | . | TGTGCCAGCTCAGCGCTAAGGGGGGCGGATCAAGATACGCAGTATTTT | CASSALRGADQDTQYF
once | 15 | TRBJ2-1 | TRBV25-1 | TRBD2 | TGTGCCAGCAGTGCCTACGCGGGACTAGGCAATGAGCAGTTCTTC | CASSAYAGLGNEQFF
. | 15 | TRBJ1-5 | TRBV27 | TRBD1 | TGTGCCAGCAGAAGGGACAGGGGGCTTTGGCAGCCCCAGCATTTT | CASRRDRGLWQPQHF
once | 16 | TRBJ2-2 | TRBV5-4 | . | TGTGCCAGCAGCCCGATAGCGACAAGGACCACCGGGGAGCTGTTTTTT | CASSPIATRTTGELFF
. | 15 | TRBJ2-7 | TRBV6-6 | TRBD2 | TGTGCCAGCAGTTACGAGGCTAGCGGGAGCGAAGAGCAGTACTTC | CASSYEASGSEEQYF
. | 16 | TRBJ2-2 | TRBV4-2 | . | TGTGCCAGCAGCCAAGAGGGAAACTATAACACCGGGGAGCTGTTTTTT | CASSQEGNYNTGELFF
. | 17 | TRBJ2-7 | TRBV10-2 | TRBD1 | TGCGCCAGCAGTTCAGGGGGCGCAGGGCAGAAACTCTACGAGCAGTACTTC | CASSSGGAGQKLYEQYF
. | 13 | TRBJ2-1 | TRBV21-1 | . | TGTGCCAGCAGCCTGACAGGGATTAATGAGCAGTTCTTC | CASSLTGINEQFF
. | 11 | TRBJ1-6 | TRBV30 | . | TGTGCCTGGAGTGTAAATTCACCCCTCCACTTT | CAWSVNSPLHF
few | 17 | TRBJ2-7 | TRBV28 | TRBD2 | TGTGCCAGCAGTTCCCGCGTTTCGACTAGCAGGCCCTACGAGCAGTACTTC | CASSSRVSTSRPYEQYF
. | 18 | TRBJ2-3 | TRBV25-1 | . | TGTGCCAGCAGTGAATTAGGGGGGGGCGGGAGCAGCACAGATACGCAGTATTTT | CASSELGGGGSSTDTQYF
. | 13 | TRBJ2-7 | TRBV7-9 | . | TGTGCCAGCTTGGACGGAGGCGCCTACGAGCAGTACTTC | CASLDGGAYEQYF
. | 16 | TRBJ2-1 | TRBV5-1 | . | TGCGCCAGCAGCTCCCAAGGGTCTGCTATGGCGAATGAGCAGTTCTTC | CASSSQGSAMANEQFF
few | 15 | TRBJ2-3 | TRBV6-1 | . | TGTGCCAGCAGATATATCGGGGTCCCCACAGATACGCAGTATTTT | CASRYIGVPTDTQYF
. | 16 | TRBJ1-1 | TRBV7-3 | TRBD1 | TGTGCCAGCAGCCCCATAGCCGGGACAGGAGACACTGAAGCTTTCTTT | CASSPIAGTGDTEAFF
. | 13 | TRBJ1-1 | TRBV9 | . | TGTGCCAGCAGCGTAGAGCTGAACACTGAAGCTTTCTTT | CASSVELNTEAFF
. | 11 | TRBJ2-1 | TRBV12-2 | . | TGTGCAAGTCGCTTAGGGAGTGAGCAGTTCTTC | CASRLGSEQFF
. | 15 | TRBJ1-5 | TRBV19 | . | TGTGCCAGTCGCCCACCCCAGGGGTGGAATCAGCCCCAGCATTTT | CASRPPQGWNQPQHF
. | 16 | TRBJ1-4 | TRBV18 | . | TGTGCCAGCCAAACCAGGACACCCGCTTCGAATGAAAAACTGTTTTTT | CASQTRTPASNEKLFF
. | 15 | TRBJ2-7 | TRBV5-1 | TRBD1 | TGCGCCAGCAGCCCGGGGACAGGTGATACCTACGAGCAGTACTTC | CASSPGTGDTYEQYF
. | 14 | TRBJ2-1 | TRBV2 | TRBD2 | TGTGCCAGCGGAGGACTAGCGGGAGTCAATGAGCAGTTCTTC | CASGGLAGVNEQFF
. | 14 | TRBJ2-7 | TRBV28 | . | TGTGCCAGCAGTTTAGTGGTCTCGAGTTACGAGCAGTACTTC | CASSLVVSSYEQYF
. | 15 | TRBJ2-7 | TRBV11-1 | TRBD1 | TGTGCCAGCGGTCCGGGGGACAGGGATATCTACGAGCAGTACTTC | CASGPGDRDIYEQYF
. | 16 | TRBJ2-5 | TRBV4-3 | . | TGCGCCAGCAGCCAAGCGGCCCGTGGGCCCCAAGAGACCCAGTACTTC | CASSQAARGPQETQYF
. | 15 | TRBJ1-6 | TRBV19 | TRBD1 | TGTGCCAGTAGTATCGAGGACAGGGGGTATTCACCCCTCCACTTT | CASSIEDRGYSPLHF
. | 14 | TRBJ1-1 | TRBV19 | TRBD1 | TGTGCCAGTAGTACGGTTGGACAGGGCACTGAAGCTTTCTTT | CASSTVGQGTEAFF